This T cell receptor beta chain was profiled in a study of cytomegalovirus exposure and HLA in healthy donors. Whole-study findings and limits: There was a cluster of highly shared sequence variants that was likely a sequencing artifact. In a later analysis, TCR beta V- and J-gene trimming was associated with a missense DCLRE1C variant. An analysis was carried out at a later point. It showed that HLA-associated TCR beta chains were more clonally expanded than equally common non-associated chains. In vitro checks showed that a few CMV-associated chains really do target CMV antigens.

As concerns this clone: What it binds is not known.

This PCR relied on a set of 60 Vbeta primers and 13 Jbeta primers. Produced via immunoSEQ multiplex PCR; TCRdb's table is partial and in-frame only. The data contain about 200,000 clones, 65% to 80% of them singletons. Trimming took off 0 bases at V and 7 bases at J, with 19 bases between the two ends. The CDR3 extends over 17 amino acids. Looked up from germline, CDR1 is SGHDN and CDR2 is FVKESK. The origin of this receptor is a girl aged 2-10 years in good health and CMV-seronegative. Material for sequencing was PBMCs. V is TRBV14 and J is TRBJ2-1; perhaps TRBD2 as D (5 bases). DNA for the CDR3: TGTGCCAGCAGCCAAGATCGAGGGCCGGGCAGATTTAATGAGCAGTTCTTC. Its translation: CASSQDRGPGRFNEQFF.